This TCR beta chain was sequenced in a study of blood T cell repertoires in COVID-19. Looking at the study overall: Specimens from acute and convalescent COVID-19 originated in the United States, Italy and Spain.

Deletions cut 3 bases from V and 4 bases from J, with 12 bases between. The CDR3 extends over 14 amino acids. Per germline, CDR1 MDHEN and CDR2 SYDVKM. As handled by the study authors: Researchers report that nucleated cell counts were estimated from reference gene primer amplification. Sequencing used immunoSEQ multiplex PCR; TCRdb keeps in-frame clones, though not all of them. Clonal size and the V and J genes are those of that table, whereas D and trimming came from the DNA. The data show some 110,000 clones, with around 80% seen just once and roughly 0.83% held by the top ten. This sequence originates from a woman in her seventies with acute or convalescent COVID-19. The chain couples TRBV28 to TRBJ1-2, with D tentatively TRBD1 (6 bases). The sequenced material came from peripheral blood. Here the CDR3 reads CASSFRGRTYGYTF. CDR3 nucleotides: TGTGCCAGCAGTTTCAGGGGACGGACCTATGGCTACACCTTC.